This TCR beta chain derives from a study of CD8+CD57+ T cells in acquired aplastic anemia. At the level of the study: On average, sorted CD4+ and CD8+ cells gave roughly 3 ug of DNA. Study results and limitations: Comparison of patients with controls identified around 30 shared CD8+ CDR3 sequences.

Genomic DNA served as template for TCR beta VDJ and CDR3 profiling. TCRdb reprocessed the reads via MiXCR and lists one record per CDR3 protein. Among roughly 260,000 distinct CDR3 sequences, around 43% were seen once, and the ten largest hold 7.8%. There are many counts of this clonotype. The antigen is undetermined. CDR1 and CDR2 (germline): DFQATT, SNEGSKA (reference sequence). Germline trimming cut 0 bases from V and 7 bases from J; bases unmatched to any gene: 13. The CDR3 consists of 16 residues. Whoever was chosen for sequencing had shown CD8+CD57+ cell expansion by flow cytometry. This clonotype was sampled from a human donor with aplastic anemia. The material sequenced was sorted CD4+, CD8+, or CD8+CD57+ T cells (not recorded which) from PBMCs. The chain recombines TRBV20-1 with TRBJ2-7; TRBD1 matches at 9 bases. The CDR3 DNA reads TGCAGTGCTAGAGATCACCGGGACAGGGAAGGTGTGGAGCAGTACTTC. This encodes CSARDHRDREGVEQYF.